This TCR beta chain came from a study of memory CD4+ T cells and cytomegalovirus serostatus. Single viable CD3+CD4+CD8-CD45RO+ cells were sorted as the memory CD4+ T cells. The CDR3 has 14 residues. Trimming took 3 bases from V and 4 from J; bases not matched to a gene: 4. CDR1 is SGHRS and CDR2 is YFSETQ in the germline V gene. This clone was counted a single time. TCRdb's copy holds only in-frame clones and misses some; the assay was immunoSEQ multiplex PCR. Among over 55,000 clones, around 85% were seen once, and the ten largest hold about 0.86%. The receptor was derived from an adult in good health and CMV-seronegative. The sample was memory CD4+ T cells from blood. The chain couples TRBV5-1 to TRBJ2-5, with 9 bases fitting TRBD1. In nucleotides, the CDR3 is TGCGCCAGCAGCTCGGGACAGGGAGGAGAGACCCAGTACTTC. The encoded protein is CASSSGQGGETQYF.